The present T cell receptor (beta chain) was sequenced within a study of cytomegalovirus exposure and HLA in healthy donors (dated by TCRdb to 2017 to 2019). Background on the whole study: An earlier analysis of approximately 640 of the donors reported 250 to 350 Gb of sequence data and around 110 million unique TCR beta sequences from some 180 million T cells. The T cell repertoires of 666 subjects were profiled by immunosequencing and related to cytomegalovirus serostatus. The study aimed to test whether signatures of past pathogen exposure could be identified by cataloging public T cell receptors. Several DR-DQ haplotypes were treated as single units for association and clustering because of strong linkage in the cohort. The number of donors typed differed by locus, with roughly 620-630 for A, B, C, DRB1 and DQB1, approximately 500 for DQA1, some 570 for DPA1, and about 450 for DPB1. In the later analysis, no new phenotypic data were used to find candidate immune exposures; instead, reliance was placed on TCR beta sequences and their occurrence across donors. Among about 400 genotyped donors of the cohort, an average of approximately 240,000 unique TCR beta nucleotide sequences was sequenced per donor, of which about 20% were non-productive. All discovery cohort repertoires had been generated on a single sequencing platform. Along with the roughly 610-subject first cohort, a separate validation cohort of over a hundred different subjects was used. A later analysis re-analyzed previously published TCR beta repertoires from hundreds of donors and added high-resolution HLA genotyping to study TCR occurrence patterns. An early release covering roughly 640 HLA-typed donors comprised about 300 gigabases of sequencing data and approximately 80 million unique TCR sequences. Of the 300 to 450 genotyped donors, about 80% fell in the genetic ancestry cluster associated with self-reported Caucasian donors. Alongside the repertoire data, information on donor age, sex, ethnicity and CMV serostatus was compiled. To predict cytomegalovirus infection status, the study brought together high-throughput TCR immunosequencing, statistical association of individual TCRs with disease status, and machine learning. An earlier analysis of some 500 of the donors used high-throughput TCR beta sequencing to judge whether each TCR beta V gene segment behaved as functional or pseudogenic. HLA typing included class I and class II loci at four-digit resolution. A later genetic analysis used genome-wide SNP genotypes for about 60% of the roughly 670 donors, treating that subset as a discovery cohort. The paper's findings and limits, for the study overall: Only TCR beta chains were sequenced in this cohort, and the absence of alpha or paired-chain data limited detectable features. An earlier analysis of 450 to 750 of the donors showed that most TCR beta V segments appeared in productive rearrangements either about 90% or about 30% of the time, which broadly matched IMGT annotations. The only immune exposure information available for the cohort was CMV serostatus. Specific HLA alleles were associated with 15,000 to 20,000 TCR beta sequences at a false discovery rate of 0.05 in a later analysis. According to the authors, the approach could potentially be generalized to other disease states and immunological phenotypes. A few of the identified cytomegalovirus-associated TCR beta chains were confirmed in vitro to be specific for cytomegalovirus antigens. Several of the top co-occurrence clusters appeared to be linked to parvovirus B19, influenza, CMV and Epstein-Barr virus, according to a later analysis. According to a later genetic analysis, donors in an Asian-associated ancestry cluster had fewer N-insertions in productive TCRs than the approximately 650-donor mean. According to a later analysis, TCR association rates differed among HLA loci, with DRB1 alleles showing the most associated TCRs and HLA-C alleles showing the fewest. Most CMV-associated TCR beta chains appeared to be HLA-restricted in a later analysis, and the HLA associations seemed to be driven largely by CMV exposure. The study gave a list of under 200 TCR beta chains associated with cytomegalovirus. Most TCR sequences were seen in very few donors, while some public TCRs were found in many individuals. Correlated functional status among segregating V segments might be attributable to linkage disequilibrium, but an unknown experimental factor could not be ruled out. The classifier was reported to diagnose cytomegalovirus status with high specificity and sensitivity in both the original cohort and the validation cohort. A later genetic analysis associated a missense DCLRE1C variant with V-gene and J-gene trimming of TCR beta chains, and an independent cohort replicated the association. The earlier analysis of about 600 of the donors excluded around 17 rarely observed V segments, including chromosome 9 orphons, because counts were too low. The presence/absence analyses assumed that sequencing depth was roughly uniform across donors, and that assumption may not be true. A further reported finding was that TCR beta sequences accurately predicted the HLA-A and HLA-B alleles for most subjects in the first cohort. The 87-base-pair reads could not distinguish some IMGT-functional V segments, including TRBV6-2 and TRBV6-3, so those segments were excluded. When HLA alleles, especially DR and DQ, strongly co-occurred, attributing TCR associations to individual alleles was difficult. Because HLA typing was missing for some donors at each locus, association tests included only the typed subset. The sequencing pipeline was judged likely to have produced a cluster of highly shared sequence variants as a technical artifact. Compared with equally common non-associated chains, HLA-associated TCR beta chains in a later analysis were more clonally expanded and had lower generation probabilities.

The cysteine opens and the phenylalanine closes a CDR3 of 19 amino acids. The CDR3 DNA has 57 bases and is translated from base 1. Via the germline V gene, CDR1 is SGHTA and CDR2 FQGTGA. V loses 1 base, J loses 1 base, and the germline ends lie 22 bases apart. The cohort consisted of 600 or so healthy bone marrow donors. At the time of sampling, all cohort members were nominally healthy, though unrecorded immune exposures were likely present. The donor tested CMV seronegative, placing the donor among the 350 to 400 seronegative members of the cohort. Every donor gave a peripheral blood sample, and the peripheral blood mononuclear cells from that sample were used for TCR beta sequencing. The Qiagen DNeasy Blood Extraction Kit was used to extract genomic DNA from the blood cell samples. The library came from the immunoSEQ multiplex PCR assay. For the multiplex PCR, a mixture combining 60 forward primers for TCR Vbeta segments and 13 reverse primers for TCR Jbeta segments was used. Amplification of the CDR3 region of rearranged TCR beta genes was performed with a multiplex PCR assay on genomic DNA. The Illumina HiSeq System was used to sequence the amplified TCR beta libraries as 87-base-pair reads. As for the original processing: A later analysis counted about 80 million unique TCR beta chains across the roughly 700 repertoires, and 9.5 million to 11 million of these chains were shared by at least two donors. Raw reads were error-corrected and collapsed into unique sequences by a nearest-neighbor algorithm in which closely related sequences were merged to remove PCR and sequencing errors. CDR3 sequences were aligned to IMGT reference sequences to assign V, D and J gene segments. For a sequence to be retained, a match of at least six nucleotides was required to both a V gene segment and a J gene segment. A rearrangement counted as productive if the CDR3 had no stop codons and remained in frame with V and J, and every other rearrangement counted as non-productive. CDR3 was defined according to IMGT convention as the region running from the second conserved V-encoded cysteine to the conserved J-encoded phenylalanine. In an earlier analysis of more than 550 of the donors, sequences lacking an unambiguous match to a single V gene segment were excluded. In an earlier analysis of a few hundred of the donors, V segments were called functional above 56.7% productive rearrangements and were called segregating when the between-donor standard deviation exceeded 5%. A statistical classification framework was developed to diagnose cytomegalovirus status using the catalog of TCR beta chain sequences. In a later analysis, V and J genes were assigned by comparing TCR nucleotide sequences against IMGT/GENE-DB human TR gene sequences. Using the TCRdist pipeline, a later analysis assigned CDR3 sequences along with most-parsimonious VDJ recombination scenarios. In a later analysis, each TCR beta chain was defined by its CDR3 amino acid sequence together with its V-gene family, and reads without a unique V-gene family were excluded. A later analysis removed nearly 600 highly shared, low-generation-probability nucleotide sequences to deal with suspected cross-contamination and a sequencing artifact. A later analysis calculated a clonal expansion index for each public chain from normalized within-repertoire ranks of inferred template counts. A later analysis computed generation probabilities with a VDJ recombination model fitted to out-of-frame rearrangements, and checked the results against IGoR. A later analysis scored TCR-TCR, TCR-HLA and TCR-CMV co-occurrence with hypergeometric tests, applying a repertoire-size bias correction to TCR pairs. In a later analysis, false discovery rates were estimated by permuting HLA or CMV assignments 20 times. A later analysis grouped co-occurring TCRs with DBSCAN, adding TCRdist sequence similarity when clustering within HLA-allele-positive subsets. For co-occurrence clustering, repertoires with fewer than 30,000 or more than 120,000 public chains were excluded, along with 5 or 6 repertoires with anomalous nucleotide sharing. This is the immuneACCESS table as TCRdb keeps it, with only in-frame sequences that have V and J called. A part of the clones is gone; compared with another copy, unresolved V genes explain less than half, and the rest is unexplained. That table is the source of V, J and clone size, and D and trimming were worked out from the DNA. The sample's table covers fewer than 200,000 clones. Clones ranked in the top ten supply about 6.5% of the sample.

Regarding this clone: Its recognized antigen is unknown.

Rearrangement joined TRBV7-3 to TRBJ1-1; TRBD1 might be the D gene, on 6 matching bases. The receptor was derived from a man aged 25 to 40 in good health and CMV-seronegative. The sequenced material came from PBMCs. The CDR3 loop reads CASSLIGGGGEGGNTEAFF. The nucleotide sequence is TGTGCCAGCAGCTTAATAGGGGGAGGGGGTGAAGGAGGGAACACTGAAGCTTTCTTT.